The 12 T cell receptor beta chains reported below all come from one sample, sequenced in a study of type 1 regulatory T cells. TCRdb independently ran MiXCR on the reads; one entry per CDR3 protein. Of about 42,000 distinct CDR3 sequences listed, about 12% were seen once; the top ten hold 7% to 9%. Their antigens remain unidentified. The material sequenced was cultured non-Tr1 T cells, either the whole culture or a sorted T cell fraction (not recorded which). These receptors were collected from a human donor in good health.

This clonotype came up many times. The rearrangement joins TRBV28 to TRBJ2-7; D perhaps matches TRBD1 (6 bases). Deletions cut 3 bases from V and 12 bases from J, with 15 bases between. This CDR3 has 12 amino acids. The V gene's germline CDR1 is MDHEN and CDR2 SYDVKM. CDR3 in amino acids: CASSFPGAPRYF. The DNA of the CDR3 is TGTGCCAGCAGTTTTCCAGGGGCCCCGAGGTACTTC.

This chain links TRBV5-1 with TRBJ2-7; D uncertain. This CDR3 has 15 amino acids. Germline V gives CDR1 SGHRS, CDR2 YFSETQ. V was cut by 0 bases and J by 5 bases, with 15 bases left in between. The CDR3 region has the DNA TGCGCCAGCAGCTTGGGTGGGCTAGTAAGAAACGAGCAGTACTTC. This codes for CASSLGGLVRNEQYF.

This clonotype was seen many times. CDR3 protein: CATQPGGNYNEQFF. Written as DNA, the CDR3 is TGTGCCACTCAGCCCGGCGGTAACTACAATGAGCAGTTCTTC. The V and J genes are TRBV24-1 and TRBJ2-1; no reliable D call. CDR1 KGHDR and CDR2 SFDVKD come from the germline V gene. The CDR3 is 14 amino acids. V dropped 10 bases and J dropped 3 bases, with 15 bases sitting between them.

The sample holds many counts of this clonotype. The V call is TRBV7-2, the J call TRBJ1-4; D gene ambiguous. V dropped 1 base and J dropped 8 bases, with 11 bases sitting between them. This CDR3 spans 14 amino acids. Germline V gene sequence: CDR1 SGHTA, CDR2 FQGNSA. CDR3 coding DNA: TGTGCCAGCAGCTTAGGGTCTGGATTCGAAAAACTGTTTTTT. Its translation: CASSLGSGFEKLFF. Together with reference TRBV7-2 and TRBJ1-4, the CDR3 gives the full variable domain: GAGVSQSPSNKVTEKGKDVELRCDPISGHTALYWYRQSLGQGLEFLIYFQGNSAPDKSGLPSDRFSAERTGGSVSTLTIQRTQQEDSAVYLCASSLGSGFEKLFFGSGTQLSVL.

This clonotype came up many times. This sequence joins TRBV6-1 and TRBJ2-1; 7 nucleotides line up with TRBD2. J gave up 10 bases and V 6 bases, and 3 bases lay outside the gene matches. The CDR3 covers 11 residues. CDR1 and CDR2 (germline): MNHNS, SASEGT. CDR3 amino acids: CASSGLGEQFF. CDR3 nucleotide sequence: TGTGCCAGCAGCGGACTAGGCGAGCAGTTCTTC.

CDR3 sequence: CSARGPLNTGELFF. The CDR3 coding sequence is TGCAGTGCTAGAGGGCCCTTGAACACCGGGGAGCTGTTTTTT. This rearrangement joins TRBV20-1 to TRBJ2-2; D unclear. The CDR3 totals 14 residues. The V gene lost 1 base and the J gene lost 1 base, with 7 bases spanning the gap. Germline loops: CDR1 DFQATT, CDR2 SNEGSKA (reference sequence).

This clonotype showed up many times. The chain is built from TRBV24-1 and TRBJ1-6; no clear D gene. CDR1 is KGHDR and CDR2 is SFDVKD in the germline V gene. With 5 bases removed from V and 7 bases from J, the gap between germline ends came to 8 bases. The CDR3 length is 13 residues. CDR3 bases: TGTGCCACCAGTGTCGGCAGAAATTCACCCCTCCACTTT. Protein product: CATSVGRNSPLHF.

This chain connects TRBV20-1 to TRBJ1-2, with no clear D. The V and J ends lost 5 bases and 7 bases respectively, with 14 bases between them. The V gene's germline CDR1 is DFQATT and CDR2 SNEGSKA (reference sequence). The CDR3 covers 12 residues. This chain's CDR3 is CSAPRETFGYTF. DNA for the CDR3: TGCAGTGCTCCCCGGGAAACGTTTGGCTACACCTTC.

This clonotype has just a few counts. V and J are TRBV6-5 and TRBJ2-6; D remains ambiguous. This CDR3 region has 14 residues. V shed 8 bases and J shed 2 bases, with 10 bases lying between them. Germline CDR1 is MNHEY and CDR2 is SVGAGI. The CDR3 coding sequence is TGTGCCAGCGCGATGGAGCCTGGGGCCAACGTCCTGACTTTC. The encoded protein is CASAMEPGANVLTF.

This clonotype was recorded a few times. The genes are TRBV5-6 and TRBJ2-5, with a possible D match to TRBD2 (6 bases). V lost 1 base, J lost 2 bases, and 12 bases lay in between. Germline lookup yields CDR1 SGHDT and CDR2 YYEEEE. This CDR3 contains 15 residues. In DNA, the CDR3 is TGTGCCAGCAGCTTGCGGGGGTGGAGTCAAGAGACCCAGTACTTC. This encodes CASSLRGWSQETQYF. The variable domain in full, completed from reference TRBV5-6 and TRBJ2-5, reads DAGVTQSPTHLIKTRGQQVTLRCSPKSGHDTVSWYQQALGQGPQFIFQYYEEEERQRGNFPDRFSGHQFPNYSSELNVNALLLGDSALYLCASSLRGWSQETQYFGPGTRLLVL.

This clonotype is labeled as medium-sized. The rearrangement uses TRBV20-1 and TRBJ1-1; D remains ambiguous. Per the germline V gene, CDR1 is DFQATT and CDR2 is SNEGSKA (reference sequence). The CDR3 consists of 15 residues. Trimming left V 3 bases short and J 1 base short, with 15 bases between. The CDR3 DNA is TGCAGTGCTAGCTGGCCTGGTCGGGGGAACACTGAAGCTTTCTTT. It encodes CSASWPGRGNTEAFF.

On this clonotype: A much larger clone differs from this one at a single base, so this may be a read error. J is TRBJ2-3 and V is TRBV10-3; unclear D gene. This CDR3 has 14 amino acids. Germline V gene lookup returns CDR1 ENHRY and CDR2 SYGVKD. The CDR3 region is CAIGESTGTDTQYF. CDR3 coding DNA: TGTGCCATCGGTGAGTCCACGGGCACAGATACGCAGTATTTT.